These 21 T cell receptor beta chains were all obtained from the same sample, sequenced in a study of blood T cells in healthy people across ages. With a J-beta primer mix and a sample-barcoded 5' primer, a second PCR ran roughly 6 to 11 cycles. TCRdb called the 5' RACE reads again in MiXCR, with one record for every CDR3 protein. The profile shows just under 900,000 distinct CDR3 sequences, 25% to 35% of them singletons. Sequencing used blood. All receptors come from an elderly woman in good health.

This clonotype has a handful of counts. The chain carries TRBV6-1 and TRBJ1-5; D remains unclear. Trimming took 8 bases from V and 4 from J, leaving 15 bases between them. Germline V lookup: CDR1 MNHNS, CDR2 SASEGT. CDR3 size: 14 residues. This chain's CDR3 is CASAPDRRNQPQHF. CDR3 DNA: TGTGCCAGCGCCCCAGACCGACGAAATCAGCCCCAGCATTTT.

This clonotype turned up a few times. The chain uses TRBV6-2 or TRBV6-3 and TRBJ2-3, with a weak D call TRBD2 (7 bases). V was pared by 6 bases and J by 5 bases, with 18 bases between. Germline assignment: CDR1 MNHEY and CDR2 SVGEGT. The CDR3 covers 15 residues. This chain's CDR3 is CASRKRGGPRDTQYF. The CDR3 DNA follows: TGTGCCAGCAGAAAAAGGGGGGGGCCCCGAGATACGCAGTATTTT.

This clonotype was counted ten times or more. The V gene is TRBV5-1, the J gene TRBJ1-5, with D tentatively TRBD1 (5 bases). Germline CDR1 reads SGHRS; CDR2 reads YFSETQ. Trimming removed 2 bases from V and 6 bases from J, with 12 bases in between. CDR3 length: 14 residues. The DNA for the CDR3 is TGCGCCAGCAGCTTTGGGGACGGTACTCAGCCCCAGCATTTT. It specifies CASSFGDGTQPQHF.

In regard to this clonotype: A clone one base away is much larger, so this may be a read error. The rearrangement uses TRBV15 and TRBJ2-1, with TRBD2 identical over 7 bases. CDR1 and CDR2 (germline): LNHNV, YYDKDF (reference sequence). The CDR3 covers 15 residues. CDR3 residues: CAASRDQPGGGEQFF. As DNA, the CDR3 is TGTGCCGCCAGCAGAGACCAGCCTGGCGGGGGTGAGCAGTTCTTC.

This clonotype was counted a single time. The J gene is TRBJ2-5, the V gene TRBV6-5; D not resolved. The J call may be wrong; the DNA end is better matched by TRBJ2-1. The CDR3 length is 15 residues. Germline values: CDR1 MNHEY, CDR2 SVGAGI. The DNA of the CDR3 is TGTGCCAGCAGACCAATGCTCCTCAACCAAGAGACCCAGTTCTTC. Its protein product is CASRPMLLNQETQFF.

This clonotype was counted at least ten times. The rearrangement joins TRBV6-2 or TRBV6-3 to TRBJ2-5; 8 bases agree with TRBD2. CDR3 length: 11 residues. Trimming removed 7 bases from V and 7 bases from J; junction bases left unmatched: 2. Germline V gene sequence: CDR1 MNHEY, CDR2 SVGEGT. CDR3 bases: TGTGCCAGCAATGCGGGGGGGACCCAGTACTTC. As protein: CASNAGGTQYF.

With respect to this clonotype: A clone one base away is much larger, so this may be a read error. The chain employs TRBV11-2 and TRBJ2-7; either TRBD1 or TRBD2 may supply D (5 bases each). The germline V gene has CDR1 SGHAT and CDR2 FQNNGV. This CDR3 contains 16 residues. Trimming removed 4 bases from V and 7 bases from J, with 23 bases in between. The CDR3 region has the DNA TGTGCCAGCAGCTCAAGAGGGGCGGGTTCCTACAATGAGCAGTACTTC. This encodes CASSSRGAGSYNEQYF.

This clonotype was counted only a few times. This may arise from a read error, as a much more abundant clone is one base away. The V and J genes are TRBV20-1 and TRBJ1-2; D possibly corresponds to TRBD1 (6 bases). Trimming left V 3 bases short and J 4 bases short, with 15 bases between. The CDR3 consists of 14 residues. CDR1 is DFQATT, CDR2 SNEGSKA, per germline (reference sequence). CDR3 bases: TGCAGTGCTAGGGAACAGGGAGGTAGCTATGGCTACACCTTC. Its protein is CSAREQGGSYGYTF.

V gene TRBV28 combines with J gene TRBJ2-1; D is possibly TRBD2 (5 bases). Germline CDR1 and CDR2: MDHEN and SYDVKM. Trimming removed 5 bases at V and 15 bases at J, with 17 bases between. The CDR3 loop spans 12 amino acids. CDR3 amino acids: CASSPGLSGRFF. As DNA, the CDR3 is TGTGCCAGCAGTCCCGGACTCTCGGGCAGGTTCTTC.

About this clonotype: The CDR3 does not end in the conserved phenylalanine or tryptophan, so this is likely a read error. The DNA is omitted, as the CDR3 cannot be located on it reliably, and the CDR3 follows TCRdb's listing. V usage is TRBV6-5 and J usage is TRBJ1-2; TRBD1 reflects the table's D call only, with no check against the DNA. Including both end residues, the CDR3 is 13 amino acids long. CDR1 and CDR2 from the germline V gene are MNHEY and SVGAGI. The CDR3 loop reads CASRLGQVEGYIC.

This clonotype was seen a single time. A read error may be the cause here, since a much bigger clone is one base away. The rearrangement joins TRBV6-6 to TRBJ2-1; D might be TRBD2 (5 bases). The CDR3 is 14 residues long. Per germline, CDR1 MNHNY and CDR2 SVGAGI (reference sequence). The germline V and J ends were trimmed by 6 bases and 2 bases, with 11 bases remaining between them. Here the CDR3 reads CASRGRGTYNEQFF. The CDR3 region has the DNA TGTGCCAGCAGGGGCCGGGGAACCTACAATGAGCAGTTCTTC.

This clonotype came up many times. This chain uses TRBV20-1 with TRBJ1-5; 7 bases are a match to TRBD1. This CDR3 has 14 amino acids. Looked up from germline, CDR1 is DFQATT and CDR2 is SNEGSKA (reference sequence). V was clipped by 2 bases and J by 7 bases; unmatched bases: 8. The CDR3 bases are TGCAGTGCTAGATGGACAGGTGAGGGCCAGCCCCAGCATTTT. Residues: CSARWTGEGQPQHF.

J is TRBJ2-7 and V is TRBV28; tentatively, D is TRBD1 (6 bases). This CDR3 region has 13 residues. Germline CDR1 MDHEN, CDR2 SYDVKM. Trimming left V 8 bases short and J 6 bases short, with 17 bases between. CDR3 residues: CASAGAPVPEQYF. DNA of the CDR3: TGTGCCAGCGCAGGGGCCCCCGTCCCCGAGCAGTACTTC.

The chain joins TRBV27 to TRBJ2-1; 7 bases line up with TRBD2. Germline CDR1 MNHEY, CDR2 SMNVEV (reference sequence). There are 13 residues in the CDR3. J gave up 6 bases and V 4 bases, and 3 bases lay outside the gene matches. Written as DNA, the CDR3 is TGTGCCAGCAGTTGGACTAGATTCAATGAGCAGTTCTTC. Amino acids: CASSWTRFNEQFF.

Concerning this clonotype itself: Since a much larger clone is just one base distant, this may be a read error. The genes are TRBV5-1 and TRBJ2-5; no clear D. Germline V lookup: CDR1 SGHRS, CDR2 YFSETQ. This CDR3 contains 14 residues. The CDR3 here is CAGSFGSIGETQYF. For the CDR3, the DNA is TGCGCCGGCAGCTTCGGTAGCATAGGCGAGACCCAGTACTTC.

In this sample, this clonotype turned up many times. This chain uses TRBV7-4 with TRBJ2-3; D is tentatively TRBD1 or TRBD2 (6 bases each). CDR1 SGHVT and CDR2 SQSDAQ come from the germline V gene. This CDR3 has 13 residues. The germline V and J ends were trimmed by 9 bases and 4 bases, with 14 bases remaining between them. The CDR3 reads CARPGAPADTQYF. The CDR3 nucleotides read TGTGCCAGGCCGGGGGCGCCGGCAGATACGCAGTATTTT. The whole variable domain, remainder taken from reference TRBV7-4 and TRBJ2-3, is GAGVSQSPRYKVAKRGRDVALRCDSISGHVTLYWYRQTLGQGSEVLTYSQSDAQRDKSGRPSGRFSAERPERSVSTLKIQRTEQGDSAVYLCARPGAPADTQYFGPGTRLTVL.

About this clonotype itself: This may be a read error, as it is one base from a much larger clone. DNA for the CDR3: TGTGCCACCAGTGCCACCATTCCAGGGACACTTATGAGACAAGAGACCCAGTTCTTC. It yields the protein CATSATIPGTLMRQETQFF. The chain joins TRBV24-1 to TRBJ2-5; D might be TRBD1 (6 bases). The DNA end is a closer match to TRBJ2-1, so the J assignment may be wrong. CDR3 length equals 19 residues. In germline, CDR1 is KGHDR, CDR2 SFDVKD.

This clonotype was observed at least ten times. One junction end does not reproduce the germline sequence, and a read error may be involved. The chain uses TRBV7-2 and TRBJ1-2; no firm D call. Looked up from germline, CDR1 is SGHTA and CDR2 is FQGNSA. This CDR3 has 14 amino acids. CDR3 protein: CASTPDRTKYGYTF. The CDR3, as DNA: TGTGCCAGCACCCCGGACCGTACTAAGTATGGCTACACCTTC.

In the case of this clonotype: This may stem from a read error, because a much larger clone lies one nucleotide away. The V and J genes are TRBV6-2 or TRBV6-3 and TRBJ1-2; D perhaps matches TRBD1 (5 bases). The CDR3 is 15 amino acids. Between the trimmed V and J ends, which lost 5 bases and 4 bases, there was a span of 17 bases. Germline CDR1 is MNHEY and CDR2 is SVGEGT. This chain's CDR3 is CASSKTGPSGYGYTF. For the CDR3, the DNA is TGTGCCAGCAGTAAGACGGGACCGAGTGGCTATGGCTACACCTTC.

The J gene is TRBJ1-2, the V gene TRBV6-2 or TRBV6-3; D might be TRBD1 (5 bases). V lost 0 bases and J 8 bases, leaving 10 bases between the germline ends. In germline, CDR1 is MNHEY, CDR2 SVGEGT. CDR3 length: 13 residues. CDR3 in amino acids: CASSYSRVMGYTF. The CDR3 bases are TGTGCCAGCAGTTACTCCAGGGTCATGGGCTACACCTTC.

This clonotype occurred a few times. This chain joins TRBV14 and TRBJ1-4; 7 bases line up with TRBD1. Germline V CDR1 and CDR2: SGHDN, FVKESK. V lost 3 bases to trimming and J lost 7 bases; unmatched junction nucleotides: 5. The CDR3 loop spans 14 amino acids. The DNA of the CDR3 is TGTGCCAGCAGCCAGACAGGGCTGGCTGAAAAACTGTTTTTT. It is translated as CASSQTGLAEKLFF.